Each of the 9 T cell receptor beta chains below was sequenced from the same sample in a study of blood T cell repertoires in COVID-19. Libraries were prepared by immunoSEQ multiplex PCR; TCRdb keeps only in-frame clonotypes and omits some of them. Among nearly 250,000 clones listed, approximately 85% were seen once. Material for sequencing was PBMCs or T cells enriched from blood (not recorded which). These receptor sequences come from a woman in her fifties or sixties with acute COVID-19.

The chain combines TRBV19 with TRBJ2-7, with 7 bases identical to TRBD1. Unmatched junction bases numbered 16, after V lost 4 bases and J lost 1 base. CDR1 and CDR2 from the germline V gene are LNHDA and SQIVND (reference sequence). The CDR3 is made up of 18 amino acids. CDR3 coding DNA: TGTGCCAGTAGTAAGACAGGGCCCAACGTCGGCGGATCCTACGAGCAGTACTTC. Its translation: CASSKTGPNVGGSYEQYF.

In this sample, this clone turned up once. The chain has TRBV6-5 and TRBJ2-7; possibly TRBD1 for D (6 bases). The CDR3 has 12 residues. The germline CDR1 and CDR2 sequences are MNHEY and SVGAGI. V was cut by 6 bases and J by 6 bases, with 12 bases left in between. The CDR3 protein is CASSPGQFEQYF. DNA of the CDR3: TGTGCCAGCAGCCCAGGACAGTTCGAGCAGTACTTC.

The chain employs TRBV7-2 and TRBJ2-7, with D uncertain. CDR1 and CDR2 (germline): SGHTA, FQGNSA. V was shortened by 4 bases and J by 1 base, with 5 bases between the two germline ends. The CDR3 has 12 amino acids. The CDR3 coding sequence is TGTGCCAGCAGCTACTATTCCTACGAGCAGTACTTC. This translates into CASSYYSYEQYF.

This chain links TRBV2 with TRBJ1-1; 7 bases match TRBD1. Germline assignment: CDR1 SNHLY and CDR2 FYNNEI. The CDR3 totals 16 residues. V was clipped by 3 bases and J by 0 bases; unmatched bases: 7. The chain's CDR3 is CASSDRIGTVNTEAFF. The CDR3 DNA is TGTGCCAGCAGTGACCGGATTGGGACAGTGAACACTGAAGCTTTCTTT.

The chain carries TRBV25-1 and TRBJ1-2; D is undetermined. Trimming shortened V by 1 base and J by 7 bases, and 10 bases separated the two germline ends. The CDR3 is made up of 13 amino acids. Looked up from germline, CDR1 is MGHDK and CDR2 is SYGVNS. The DNA of the CDR3 is TGTGCCAGCAGTGAATTAACGGGGAGTGGCTACACCTTC. Translation gives CASSELTGSGYTF.

V usage is TRBV4-3 and J usage is TRBJ2-3; a weak D match, TRBD2 (5 bases). V was clipped by 1 base and J by 6 bases, with 17 bases between them. Germline CDR1 and CDR2: LGHNA and YSLEER. This CDR3 is built from 16 residues. The CDR3 coding sequence is TGCGCCAGCAGCCAAGGGATAGCCCTAGCTTTGGATACGCAGTATTTT. Translated, it gives CASSQGIALALDTQYF.

The genes are TRBV19 and TRBJ1-1; D is perhaps TRBD1 (5 bases). There are 14 residues in the CDR3. The germline CDR1 and CDR2 sequences are LNHDA and SQIVND (reference sequence). Trimming stripped 5 bases from V and 6 bases from J, with 16 bases between. CDR3 region: CASSLTGFTSEAFF. The CDR3 nucleotides are TGTGCCAGTAGTCTTACAGGTTTTACTTCTGAAGCTTTCTTT.

The chain employs TRBV30 and TRBJ1-2; the match to TRBD1 covers 10 bases. The CDR3 extends over 16 amino acids. V dropped 3 bases and J dropped 0; count of bases not matched to a gene: 7. Germline V gene lookup returns CDR1 GTSNPN and CDR2 SVGIG (reference sequence). In DNA form, the CDR3 reads TGTGCCTGGAGACCGGGACAGGGGACCACTAACTATGGCTACACCTTC. It specifies CAWRPGQGTTNYGYTF.

The chain carries TRBV5-1 and TRBJ1-1; D not resolved. Germline assignment: CDR1 SGHRS and CDR2 YFSETQ. The length of the CDR3 is 16 residues. V shed 4 bases and J shed 2 bases, with 18 bases lying between them. Written as DNA, the CDR3 is TGCGCCAGCAGCAATACGGCAGCTTACAGTAACACTGAAGCTTTCTTT. Its protein is CASSNTAAYSNTEAFF.